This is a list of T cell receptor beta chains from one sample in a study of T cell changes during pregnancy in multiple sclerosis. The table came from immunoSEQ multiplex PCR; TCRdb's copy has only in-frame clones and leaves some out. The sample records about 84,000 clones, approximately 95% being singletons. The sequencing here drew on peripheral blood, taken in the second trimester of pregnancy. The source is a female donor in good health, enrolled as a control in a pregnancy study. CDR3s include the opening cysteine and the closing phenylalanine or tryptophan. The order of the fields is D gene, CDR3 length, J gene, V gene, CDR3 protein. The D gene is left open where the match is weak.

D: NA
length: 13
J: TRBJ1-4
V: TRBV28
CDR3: CASGAGLNEKLFF

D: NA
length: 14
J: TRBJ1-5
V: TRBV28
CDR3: CASTLGGVNQPQHF

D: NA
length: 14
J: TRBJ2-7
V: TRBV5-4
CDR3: CASSLAGRGHEQYF

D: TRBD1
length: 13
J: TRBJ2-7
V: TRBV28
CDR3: CASSPVQGQKQYF

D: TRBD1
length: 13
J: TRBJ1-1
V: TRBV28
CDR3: CASRLTGDTEAFF

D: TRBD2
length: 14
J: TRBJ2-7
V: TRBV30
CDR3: CAWTTSGSLYEQYF

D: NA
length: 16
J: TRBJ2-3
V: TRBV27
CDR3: CASSPQEGQSTDTQYF

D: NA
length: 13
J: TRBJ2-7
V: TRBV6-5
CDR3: CASSPQANYEQYF

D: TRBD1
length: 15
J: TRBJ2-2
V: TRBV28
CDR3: CASSSGTVNTGELFF

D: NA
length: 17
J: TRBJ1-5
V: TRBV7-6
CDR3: CASNKKGGNGKYQPQHF

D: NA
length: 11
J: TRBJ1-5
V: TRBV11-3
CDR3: CASSSNQPQHF

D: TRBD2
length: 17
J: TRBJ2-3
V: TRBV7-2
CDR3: CASSLAPSGSGTDTQYF